The 17 T cell receptor beta chains given below trace back to one sample, sequenced in a study of cytomegalovirus exposure and HLA in healthy donors. The primer mix had 60 Vbeta and 13 Jbeta primers. Clones were sequenced by immunoSEQ multiplex PCR, and TCRdb holds only the in-frame ones, with some missing. The repertoire holds roughly 110,000 clones, with approximately 80% as singletons. The sample taken for sequencing was PBMCs. These receptors all stem from a male donor in good health and CMV-seronegative.

This chain links TRBV19 with TRBJ1-2; D may be TRBD1 (6 bases). V lost 7 bases to trimming and J lost 4 bases, with 13 bases between them. In germline, CDR1 is LNHDA, CDR2 SQIVND (reference sequence). The CDR3 is made up of 13 amino acids. The CDR3 DNA follows: TGTGCCAGTACCTATACAGGGCTCTATGGCTACACCTTC. This codes for CASTYTGLYGYTF.

CDR3 in DNA: TGCGCCAGCAGCCAAGAGAGGACAGGGGGCACCTACGAGCAGTACTTC. Its translation is CASSQERTGGTYEQYF. The chain has TRBV4-1 and TRBJ2-7, with TRBD1 matching over 11 bases. In germline, CDR1 is MGHRA, CDR2 YSYEKL. CDR3 size: 16 residues. The V segment lost 0 bases and the J segment 2 bases; nucleotides outside the gene matches: 3.

The chain uses TRBV15 and TRBJ1-1, with D possibly being TRBD1 (5 bases). The V end was cut by 4 bases, the J end by 4 bases, with 10 bases between. CDR1 LNHNV and CDR2 YYDKDF come from the germline V gene (reference sequence). There are 13 residues in the CDR3. The CDR3 DNA sequence: TGTGCCACCAGCACGTCTAGGGGCACTGAAGCTTTCTTT. Amino acids: CATSTSRGTEAFF.

The chain carries TRBV7-2 and TRBJ1-5; 7 bases map to TRBD1. The CDR3 is 18 residues long. Per the germline V gene, CDR1 is SGHTA and CDR2 is FQGNSA. The J segment lost 2 bases and the V segment lost 5 bases, leaving 15 bases of the junction unmatched. This CDR3 is CASSAYRGPQAGNQPQHF. The CDR3 DNA is TGTGCCAGCAGCGCTTACAGGGGCCCCCAAGCGGGCAATCAGCCCCAGCATTTT.

The V call is TRBV18, the J call TRBJ2-1, with D possibly TRBD2 on 6 matching bases. Germline V gives CDR1 KGHSH, CDR2 LQKENI. V was pared by 3 bases and J by 2 bases, with 11 bases between. The CDR3 spans 15 residues. The CDR3 DNA follows: TGTGCCAGCTCACCGGGACTGGCCCCCTACAATGAGCAGTTCTTC. Translated, it gives CASSPGLAPYNEQFF.

The rearrangement joins TRBV6-5 to TRBJ2-2, with D maybe TRBD2 (6 bases). The CDR3 has 16 amino acids. Germline CDR1 is MNHEY and CDR2 is SVGAGI. The germline V and J ends were trimmed by 2 bases and 7 bases, with 17 bases remaining between them. The CDR3: CASSYGMGGRSGELFF. CDR3 DNA sequence: TGTGCCAGCAGTTACGGCATGGGAGGTAGGAGCGGGGAGCTGTTTTTT.

The chain joins TRBV19 to TRBJ2-3; tentatively, D is TRBD1 (5 bases). The CDR3 has 14 amino acids. Germline-derived CDR1 and CDR2 are LNHDA and SQIVND (reference sequence). Trimming stripped 5 bases from V and 0 bases from J, with 9 bases between. CDR3 region: CASSQTASTDTQYF. In DNA form, the CDR3 reads TGTGCCAGTAGTCAGACAGCTAGCACAGATACGCAGTATTTT.

The rearrangement joins TRBV14 to TRBJ1-4; the match to TRBD1 covers 8 bases. The J segment lost 7 bases and the V segment lost 3 bases, leaving 1 base of the junction unmatched. The CDR3 contains 13 residues. The germline gives CDR1 SGHDN, CDR2 FVKESK. Written as DNA, the CDR3 is TGTGCCAGCAGCCAGGGGACAGGTGAAAAACTGTTTTTT. Translation gives CASSQGTGEKLFF.

The chain joins TRBV28 to TRBJ1-3; D not certain. The CDR3 totals 16 residues. Trimming stripped 2 bases from V and 0 bases from J, with 11 bases between. In germline, CDR1 is MDHEN, CDR2 SYDVKM. In DNA, the CDR3 is TGTGCCAGCAGTTTACTTCCGGGGAGCTCTGGAAACACCATATATTTT. Protein product: CASSLLPGSSGNTIYF.

The V gene is TRBV5-1, the J gene TRBJ2-7; D not resolved. The V gene lost 2 bases and the J gene lost 1 base, with 13 bases spanning the gap. The germline V gene encodes CDR1 SGHRS and CDR2 YFSETQ. The CDR3 spans 15 residues. DNA for the CDR3: TGCGCCAGCAGCTTACGATCGGTCGGTTCCTACGAGCAGTACTTC. Translating it yields CASSLRSVGSYEQYF. Variable domain in full (rest from reference TRBV5-1 and TRBJ2-7): KAGVTQTPRYLIKTRGQQVTLSCSPISGHRSVSWYQQTPGQGLQFLFEYFSETQRNKGNFPGRFSGRQFSNSRSEMNVSTLELGDSALYLCASSLRSVGSYEQYFGPGTRLTVT.

The rearrangement links TRBV6-5 to TRBJ2-3; D unresolved. CDR1 and CDR2 (germline): MNHEY, SVGAGI. The V and J ends lost 6 bases and 6 bases respectively, with 10 bases between them. The CDR3 consists of 12 residues. The CDR3 sequence is CASRSTGDTQYF. DNA for the CDR3: TGTGCCAGCAGATCAACCGGGGATACGCAGTATTTT.

This clone was counted between two and nine times. The chain couples TRBV2 to TRBJ2-7, with a tentative D call TRBD1 (5 bases). Germline V gives CDR1 SNHLY, CDR2 FYNNEI. V lost 2 bases to trimming and J lost 0 bases, with 11 bases between them. The length of the CDR3 is 15 residues. The CDR3 bases are TGTGCCAGCAGTGAACAGGACACGAGCTCCTACGAGCAGTACTTC. Translating it yields CASSEQDTSSYEQYF.

The chain employs TRBV4-1 and TRBJ2-7; a weak D match, TRBD1 (6 bases). This CDR3 is 14 amino acids long. In germline, CDR1 is MGHRA, CDR2 YSYEKL. V was shortened by 5 bases and J by 5 bases, with 16 bases between the two germline ends. Here the CDR3 reads CASSDTGYRDEQYF. CDR3 sequence (DNA): TGCGCCAGCAGCGACACAGGGTATCGTGACGAGCAGTACTTC.

This sequence joins TRBV28 and TRBJ2-7; a weak D match, TRBD2 (6 bases). Germline V gives CDR1 MDHEN, CDR2 SYDVKM. The CDR3 consists of 12 residues. Trimming pared 3 bases from V and 4 bases from J, leaving 7 bases between. The CDR3 is CASSLGGYEQYF. In DNA form, the CDR3 reads TGTGCCAGCAGTTTGGGGGGATACGAGCAGTACTTC.

The V call is TRBV4-1, the J call TRBJ2-5, with D tentatively TRBD1 (5 bases). Trimming stripped 0 bases from V and 7 bases from J, with 12 bases between. The CDR3 is 14 residues long. Germline V gene data show CDR1 as MGHRA and CDR2 as YSYEKL. Here the CDR3 DNA reads TGCGCCAGCAGCCAAGAGGGGCTAGTTGGGACCCAGTACTTC. It is translated as CASSQEGLVGTQYF.

The rearrangement joins TRBV15 to TRBJ2-7; no clear D gene. V was shortened by 1 base and J by 3 bases, with 7 bases between the two germline ends. The V gene's germline CDR1 is LNHNV and CDR2 YYDKDF (reference sequence). CDR3 length equals 13 residues. CDR3 protein: CATSRGPNYEQYF. The CDR3 coding sequence is TGTGCCACCAGCAGAGGGCCGAACTACGAGCAGTACTTC.

The chain is built from TRBV5-1 and TRBJ2-1; possible D gene TRBD2, 6 bases. Germline V gene lookup returns CDR1 SGHRS and CDR2 YFSETQ. Deletions cut 7 bases from V and 7 bases from J, with 24 bases between. The CDR3 is made up of 16 amino acids. CDR3 loop: CASSMVEGRVVNEQFF. The CDR3 nucleotides read TGCGCCAGCTCTATGGTGGAGGGTCGCGTTGTAAATGAGCAGTTCTTC.